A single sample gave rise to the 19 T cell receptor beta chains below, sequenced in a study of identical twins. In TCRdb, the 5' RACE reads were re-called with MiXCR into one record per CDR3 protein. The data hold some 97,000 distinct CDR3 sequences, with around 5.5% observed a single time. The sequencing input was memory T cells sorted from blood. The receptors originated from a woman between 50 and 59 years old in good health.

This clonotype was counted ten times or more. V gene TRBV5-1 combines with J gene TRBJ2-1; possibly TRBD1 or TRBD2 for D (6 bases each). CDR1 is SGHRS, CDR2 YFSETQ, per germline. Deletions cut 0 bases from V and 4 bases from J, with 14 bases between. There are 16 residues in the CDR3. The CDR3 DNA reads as TGCGCCAGCAGCTTGGCCGGCGGAGGGGGTTACAATGAGCAGTTCTTC. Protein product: CASSLAGGGGYNEQFF.

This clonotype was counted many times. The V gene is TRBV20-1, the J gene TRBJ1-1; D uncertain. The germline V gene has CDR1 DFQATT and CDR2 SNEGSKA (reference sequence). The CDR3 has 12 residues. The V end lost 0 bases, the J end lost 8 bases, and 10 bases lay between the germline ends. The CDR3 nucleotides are TGCAGTGCTAGAGATCGACCCGGCGAAGCTTTCTTT. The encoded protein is CSARDRPGEAFF.

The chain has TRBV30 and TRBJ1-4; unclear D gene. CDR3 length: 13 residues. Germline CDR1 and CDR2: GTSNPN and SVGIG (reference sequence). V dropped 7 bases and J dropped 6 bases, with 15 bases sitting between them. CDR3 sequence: CASPGQEDEKLFF. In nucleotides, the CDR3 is TGTGCCTCCCCGGGCCAGGAGGATGAAAAACTGTTTTTT.

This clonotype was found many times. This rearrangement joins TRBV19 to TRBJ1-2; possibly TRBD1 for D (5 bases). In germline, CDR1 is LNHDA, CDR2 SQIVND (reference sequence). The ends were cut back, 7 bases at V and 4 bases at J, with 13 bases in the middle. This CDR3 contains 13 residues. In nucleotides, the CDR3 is TGTGCCAGTACGCAGGGAAGCGTCTATGGCTACACCTTC. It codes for CASTQGSVYGYTF. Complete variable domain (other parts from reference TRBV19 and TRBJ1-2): DGGITQSPKYLFRKEGQNVTLSCEQNLNHDAMYWYRQDPGQGLRLIYYSQIVNDFQKGDIAEGYSVSREKKESFPLTVTSAQKNPTAFYLCASTQGSVYGYTFGSGTRLTVV.

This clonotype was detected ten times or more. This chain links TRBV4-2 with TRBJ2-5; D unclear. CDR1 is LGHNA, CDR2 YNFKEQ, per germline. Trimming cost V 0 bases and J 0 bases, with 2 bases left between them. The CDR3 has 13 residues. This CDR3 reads CASSQEYQETQYF. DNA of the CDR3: TGTGCCAGCAGCCAAGAGTACCAAGAGACCCAGTACTTC.

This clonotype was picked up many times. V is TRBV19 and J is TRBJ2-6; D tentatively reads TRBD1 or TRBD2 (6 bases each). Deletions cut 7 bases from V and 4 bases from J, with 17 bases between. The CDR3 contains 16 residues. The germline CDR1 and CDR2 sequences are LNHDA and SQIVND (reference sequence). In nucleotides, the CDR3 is TGTGCCAGTACTCCTCTCGGGGGCTCCGGGGCCAACGTCCTGACTTTC. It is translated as CASTPLGGSGANVLTF.

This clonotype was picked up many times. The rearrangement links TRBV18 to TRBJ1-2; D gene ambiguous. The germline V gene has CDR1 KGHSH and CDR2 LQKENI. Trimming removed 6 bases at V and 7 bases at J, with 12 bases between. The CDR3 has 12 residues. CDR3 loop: CASSTRDGGYTF. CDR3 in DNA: TGTGCCAGCTCCACCCGGGATGGTGGCTACACCTTC.

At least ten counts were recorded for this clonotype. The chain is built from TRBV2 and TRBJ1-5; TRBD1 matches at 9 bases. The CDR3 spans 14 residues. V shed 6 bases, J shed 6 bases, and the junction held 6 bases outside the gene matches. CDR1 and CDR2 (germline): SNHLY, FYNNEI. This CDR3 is CASSPGQGSQPQHF. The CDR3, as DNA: TGTGCCAGCAGCCCGGGACAGGGTAGTCAGCCCCAGCATTTT.

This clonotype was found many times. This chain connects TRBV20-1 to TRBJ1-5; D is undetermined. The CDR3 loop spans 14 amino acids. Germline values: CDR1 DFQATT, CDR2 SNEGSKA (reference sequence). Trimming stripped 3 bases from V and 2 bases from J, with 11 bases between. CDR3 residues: CSARRSQGNQPQHF. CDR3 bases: TGCAGTGCTAGGCGATCGCAGGGCAATCAGCCCCAGCATTTT.

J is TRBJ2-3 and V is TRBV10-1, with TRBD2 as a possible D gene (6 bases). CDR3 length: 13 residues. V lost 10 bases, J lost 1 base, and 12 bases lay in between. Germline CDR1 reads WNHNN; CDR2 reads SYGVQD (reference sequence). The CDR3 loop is CATGLSGTDTQYF. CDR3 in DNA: TGCGCCACAGGACTATCGGGCACAGATACGCAGTATTTT.

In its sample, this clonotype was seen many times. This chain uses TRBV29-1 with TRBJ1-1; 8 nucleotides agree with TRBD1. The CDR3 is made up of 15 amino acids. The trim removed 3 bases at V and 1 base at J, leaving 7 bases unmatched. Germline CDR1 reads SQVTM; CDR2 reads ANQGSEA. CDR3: CSVEQVTGENTEAFF. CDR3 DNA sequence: TGCAGCGTTGAGCAAGTGACAGGGGAGAACACTGAAGCTTTCTTT.

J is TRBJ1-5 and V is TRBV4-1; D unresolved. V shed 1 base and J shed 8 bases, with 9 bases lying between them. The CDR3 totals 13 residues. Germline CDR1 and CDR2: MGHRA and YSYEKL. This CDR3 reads CASSQAPPEPQHF. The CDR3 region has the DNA TGCGCCAGCAGCCAAGCACCCCCTGAGCCCCAGCATTTT.

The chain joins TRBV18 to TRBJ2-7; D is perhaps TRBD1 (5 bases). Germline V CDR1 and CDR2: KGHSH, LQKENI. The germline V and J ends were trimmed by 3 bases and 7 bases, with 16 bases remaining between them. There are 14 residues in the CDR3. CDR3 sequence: CASSPGQGIREQYF. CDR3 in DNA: TGTGCCAGCTCACCGGGGCAGGGAATACGGGAGCAGTACTTC. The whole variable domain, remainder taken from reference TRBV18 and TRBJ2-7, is NAGVMQNPRHLVRRRGQEARLRCSPMKGHSHVYWYRQLPEEGLKFMVYLQKENIIDESGMPKERFSAEFPKEGPSILRIQQVVRGDSAAYFCASSPGQGIREQYFGPGTRLTVT.

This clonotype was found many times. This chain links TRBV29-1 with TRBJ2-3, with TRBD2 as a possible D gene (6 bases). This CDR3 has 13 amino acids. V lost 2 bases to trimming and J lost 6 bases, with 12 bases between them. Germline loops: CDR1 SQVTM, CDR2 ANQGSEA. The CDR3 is CSVEQGAGDTQYF. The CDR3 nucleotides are TGCAGCGTTGAACAGGGCGCGGGGGATACGCAGTATTTT.

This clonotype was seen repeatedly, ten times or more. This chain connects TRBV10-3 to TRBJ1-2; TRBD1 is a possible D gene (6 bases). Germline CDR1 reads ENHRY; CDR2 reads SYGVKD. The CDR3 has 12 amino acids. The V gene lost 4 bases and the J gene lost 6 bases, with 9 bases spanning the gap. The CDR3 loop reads CAISVSGDGYTF. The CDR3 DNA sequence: TGTGCCATCAGTGTGTCAGGGGATGGCTACACCTTC.

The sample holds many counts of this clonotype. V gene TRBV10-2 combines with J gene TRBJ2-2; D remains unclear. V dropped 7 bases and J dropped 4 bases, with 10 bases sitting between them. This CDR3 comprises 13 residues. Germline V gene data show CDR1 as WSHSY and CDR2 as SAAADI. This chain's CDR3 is CASKADRTGELFF. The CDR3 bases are TGCGCCAGCAAGGCGGACCGCACCGGGGAGCTGTTTTTT.

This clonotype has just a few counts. The CDR3 reads CSARDQRGESGANVLTF. CDR3 nucleotide sequence: TGCAGTGCTAGAGATCAAAGAGGGGAGTCTGGGGCCAACGTCCTGACTTTC. The rearrangement joins TRBV20-1 to TRBJ2-6; either TRBD1 or TRBD2 may fit D (5 bases each). The germline CDR1 and CDR2 sequences are DFQATT and SNEGSKA (reference sequence). CDR3 length: 17 residues. V was shortened by 0 bases and J by 1 base, with 13 bases between the two germline ends.

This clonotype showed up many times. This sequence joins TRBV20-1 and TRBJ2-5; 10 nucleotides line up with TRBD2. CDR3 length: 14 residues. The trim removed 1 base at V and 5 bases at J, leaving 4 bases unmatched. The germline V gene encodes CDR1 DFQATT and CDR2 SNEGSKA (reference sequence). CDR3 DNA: TGCAGTGCTAGAGCTAGCGGGAGAGGGGAGACCCAGTACTTC. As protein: CSARASGRGETQYF.

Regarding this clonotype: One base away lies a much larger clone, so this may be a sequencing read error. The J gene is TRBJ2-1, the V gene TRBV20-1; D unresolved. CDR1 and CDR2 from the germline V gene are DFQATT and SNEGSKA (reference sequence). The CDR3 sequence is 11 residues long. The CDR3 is CSAMSYDDQFF. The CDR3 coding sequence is TGCAGTGCTATGAGTTACGATGACCAGTTCTTC.